This paragraph reports one T cell receptor (beta chain). The table came from immunoSEQ multiplex PCR; TCRdb's copy has only in-frame clones and leaves some out. The table records around 730,000 clones, 70% to 90% of them present only once. The V end lost 0 bases, the J end lost 7 bases, and 13 bases lay between the germline ends. The length of the CDR3 is 16 residues. Looked up from germline, CDR1 is SGHDN and CDR2 is FVKESK. The data stem from a study of shared T cell receptors in the human thymus. These data were also filed under a second study, of human thymus T cells. As that study records: Surgeons resected thymus tissue during corrective heart surgery. As related research reported, thymic repertoires overlapped highly among unrelated individuals.

The TCR was taken from a girl younger than two with a congenital heart defect. This chain links TRBV14 with TRBJ1-6, with D uncertain. Sequenced material: thymocytes. CDR3 in amino acids: CASSQESRDTNSPLHF. Written as DNA, the CDR3 is TGTGCCAGCAGCCAAGAGTCGAGGGATACCAATTCACCCCTCCACTTT.